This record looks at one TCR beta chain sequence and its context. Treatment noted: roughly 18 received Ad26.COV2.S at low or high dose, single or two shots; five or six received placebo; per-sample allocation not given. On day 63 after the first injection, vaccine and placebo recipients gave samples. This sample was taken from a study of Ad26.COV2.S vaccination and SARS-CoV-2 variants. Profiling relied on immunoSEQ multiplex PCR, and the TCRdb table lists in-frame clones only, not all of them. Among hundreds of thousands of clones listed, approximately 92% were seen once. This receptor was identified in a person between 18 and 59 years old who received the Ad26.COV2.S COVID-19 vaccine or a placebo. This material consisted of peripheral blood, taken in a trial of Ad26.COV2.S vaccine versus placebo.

In DNA form, the CDR3 reads TGTGCCAGCAGTTCCTCTTTGCTTAAACATGTGAACACTGAAGCTTTCTTT. Translating gives CASSSSLLKHVNTEAFF. The chain links TRBV28 to TRBJ1-1; D not certain. The germline V gene has CDR1 MDHEN and CDR2 SYDVKM. This CDR3 contains 17 residues. V lost 4 bases to trimming and J lost 0 bases, with 18 bases between them.